These 27 T cell receptor beta chains originate from one sample sequenced in a study of T cell changes during pregnancy in multiple sclerosis. Repertoires were generated with immunoSEQ multiplex PCR, while TCRdb's copy carries only in-frame clones and drops some. The data contain fewer than 85,000 clones, just over 90% of them singletons. Sequenced here: peripheral blood, sampled after pregnancy. These receptors were collected from a female donor in good health, enrolled as a control in a pregnancy study.

The V call is TRBV5-1, the J call TRBJ2-1, with 12 bases matching TRBD2. The trim removed 4 bases at V and 8 bases at J, leaving 10 bases unmatched. Germline V gene lookup returns CDR1 SGHRS and CDR2 YFSETQ. The CDR3 contains 16 residues. The CDR3 sequence is CASSGGRLAGGDEQFF. The CDR3 nucleotides read TGCGCCAGCAGCGGCGGTAGGCTAGCGGGAGGGGATGAGCAGTTCTTC. Complete variable domain (other parts from reference TRBV5-1 and TRBJ2-1): KAGVTQTPRYLIKTRGQQVTLSCSPISGHRSVSWYQQTPGQGLQFLFEYFSETQRNKGNFPGRFSGRQFSNSRSEMNVSTLELGDSALYLCASSGGRLAGGDEQFFGPGTRLTVL.

This clone showed up just once. The rearrangement links TRBV9 to TRBJ2-7, with 7 bases that match TRBD2. The CDR3 runs 16 residues. Looked up from germline, CDR1 is SGDLS and CDR2 is YYNGEE. V lost 0 bases to trimming and J lost 3 bases; unmatched junction nucleotides: 9. CDR3 protein: CASSVEGGRASYEQYF. The DNA for the CDR3 is TGTGCCAGCAGCGTAGAGGGAGGGAGGGCGAGCTACGAGCAGTACTTC.

The rearrangement joins TRBV9 to TRBJ2-1, with 7 positions matching TRBD2. CDR1 is SGDLS and CDR2 is YYNGEE in the germline V gene. Trimming removed 8 bases from V and 9 bases from J; junction bases left unmatched: 8. CDR3 size: 12 residues. Here the CDR3 reads CASRGSSPEQFF. For the CDR3, the DNA is TGTGCCAGTCGCGGGAGTTCCCCTGAGCAGTTCTTC.

The chain is built from TRBV5-1 and TRBJ2-5; maybe TRBD1 (6 bases). The length of the CDR3 is 14 residues. Germline CDR1 is SGHRS and CDR2 is YFSETQ. V was trimmed by 1 base and J by 0 bases, leaving 7 bases between them. CDR3 amino acids: CASSLTGNQETQYF. The CDR3 coding sequence is TGCGCCAGCAGCTTGACAGGGAACCAAGAGACCCAGTACTTC. The complete variable domain, with remaining parts taken from reference TRBV5-1 and TRBJ2-5, reads KAGVTQTPRYLIKTRGQQVTLSCSPISGHRSVSWYQQTPGQGLQFLFEYFSETQRNKGNFPGRFSGRQFSNSRSEMNVSTLELGDSALYLCASSLTGNQETQYFGPGTRLLVL.

This clone was found once. The V call is TRBV11-2, the J call TRBJ2-7; possibly TRBD1 for D (5 bases). V shed 5 bases and J shed 4 bases, with 12 bases lying between them. The CDR3 has 13 residues. Germline CDR1 SGHAT, CDR2 FQNNGV. Written as DNA, the CDR3 is TGTGCCAGCAGCCCTGTGGGGCTGTACGAGCAGTACTTC. Translating it yields CASSPVGLYEQYF.

The V call is TRBV15, the J call TRBJ2-1, with 7 positions matching TRBD2. The CDR3 length is 14 residues. J gave up 2 bases and V 7 bases, and 5 bases lay outside the gene matches. The V gene's germline CDR1 is LNHNV and CDR2 YYDKDF (reference sequence). The CDR3: CATKGGRPYNEQFF. The CDR3 DNA follows: TGTGCCACCAAAGGCGGGAGACCCTACAATGAGCAGTTCTTC. Using reference TRBV15 and TRBJ2-1 for the parts outside the CDR3, the full variable domain is DAMVIQNPRYQVTQFGKPVTLSCSQTLNHNVMYWYQQKSSQAPKLLFHYYDKDFNNEADTPDNFQSRRPNTSFCFLDIRSPGLGDTAMYLCATKGGRPYNEQFFGPGTRLTVL.

The chain carries TRBV5-6 and TRBJ1-1, with no clear D. Germline loops: CDR1 SGHDT, CDR2 YYEEEE. The V end was cut by 7 bases, the J end by 4 bases, with 14 bases between. CDR3 length: 13 amino acids. The CDR3 loop is CASGGNYGTEAFF. The CDR3 DNA sequence: TGTGCCAGCGGAGGAAATTACGGCACTGAAGCTTTCTTT.

The V gene is TRBV6-1, the J gene TRBJ1-5; perhaps TRBD1 as D (6 bases). Germline CDR1 is MNHNS and CDR2 is SASEGT. Trimming left V 2 bases short and J 6 bases short, with 14 bases between. The CDR3 is 15 amino acids. CDR3 sequence: CASSENPTGLQPQHF. Here the CDR3 DNA reads TGTGCCAGCAGTGAAAATCCTACAGGGCTTCAGCCCCAGCATTTT.

The chain employs TRBV5-4 and TRBJ1-2; possibly TRBD1 for D (5 bases). Per germline, CDR1 SGHNT and CDR2 YYREEE (reference sequence). This CDR3 contains 14 residues. Trimming left V 2 bases short and J 6 bases short, with 14 bases between. As DNA, the CDR3 is TGTGCCAGCAGCTTCGGACTGGGGGGGGATGGCTACACCTTC. This translates into CASSFGLGGDGYTF. The full variable domain, its missing parts supplied by reference TRBV5-4 and TRBJ1-2, is ETGVTQSPTHLIKTRGQQVTLRCSSQSGHNTVSWYQQALGQGPQFIFQYYREEENGRGNFPPRFSGLQFPNYSSELNVNALELDDSALYLCASSFGLGGDGYTFGSGTRLTVV.

V is TRBV10-3 and J is TRBJ2-7; 8 bases line up with TRBD2. Trimming removed 6 bases from V and 2 bases from J; junction bases left unmatched: 9. Germline assignment: CDR1 ENHRY and CDR2 SYGVKD. The CDR3 consists of 15 residues. The CDR3 spells CAIRMGAGAAYEQYF. CDR3 bases: TGTGCCATCAGGATGGGAGCGGGGGCCGCCTACGAGCAGTACTTC.

The V gene is TRBV14, the J gene TRBJ2-7; 8 positions agree with TRBD1. In germline, CDR1 is SGHDN, CDR2 FVKESK. This CDR3 has 17 residues. Trimming cost V 2 bases and J 5 bases; bases outside gene matches: 14. The CDR3 protein is CASSQLVAWTGNDEQYF. In DNA form, the CDR3 reads TGTGCCAGCAGCCAACTCGTCGCGTGGACAGGGAATGACGAGCAGTACTTC.

CDR3 coding DNA: TGTGCCAGCAGTTTTGACTTCACAGATACGCAGTATTTT. It yields the protein CASSFDFTDTQYF. The chain uses TRBV6-6 and TRBJ2-3, with unresolved D. Trimming left V 4 bases short and J 2 bases short, with 7 bases between. Germline V gene data show CDR1 as MNHNY and CDR2 as SVGAGI (reference sequence). CDR3 length equals 13 residues.

The CDR3: CASSLQPGETQYF. The CDR3 bases are TGTGCCAGCAGCTTACAGCCGGGAGAGACCCAGTACTTC. This chain uses TRBV7-3 with TRBJ2-5; D remains ambiguous. Between the trimmed V and J ends, which lost 2 bases and 4 bases, there was a span of 8 bases. This CDR3 region has 13 residues. Germline lookup yields CDR1 SGHTA and CDR2 FQGTGA.

The chain carries TRBV5-4 and TRBJ2-7; no definite D call. In germline, CDR1 is SGHNT, CDR2 YYREEE (reference sequence). The CDR3 contains 13 residues. V lost 0 bases and J lost 3, with 7 bases in between. The DNA of the CDR3 is TGTGCCAGCAGCTTGGGACACGACTACGAGCAGTACTTC. Its translation is CASSLGHDYEQYF. The whole variable domain, filled in from reference TRBV5-4 and TRBJ2-7, reads ETGVTQSPTHLIKTRGQQVTLRCSSQSGHNTVSWYQQALGQGPQFIFQYYREEENGRGNFPPRFSGLQFPNYSSELNVNALELDDSALYLCASSLGHDYEQYFGPGTRLTVT.

The V gene is TRBV4-1, the J gene TRBJ2-7; 7 bases agree with TRBD1. The V segment lost 2 bases and the J segment 2 bases; nucleotides outside the gene matches: 9. In germline, CDR1 is MGHRA, CDR2 YSYEKL. The CDR3 contains 16 residues. The CDR3 DNA reads TGCGCCAGCAGCCAATTTCCAGGGGGAAACACCTACGAGCAGTACTTC. Amino acids: CASSQFPGGNTYEQYF.

The rearrangement links TRBV30 to TRBJ1-2; 7 bases line up with TRBD1. The CDR3 sequence is 14 residues long. CDR1 is GTSNPN, CDR2 SVGIG, per germline (reference sequence). Germline trimming cut 0 bases from V and 7 bases from J; bases unmatched to any gene: 8. The CDR3 bases are TGTGCCTGGAGTGTACTCGTAAGGGGGCCTGGCTACACCTTC. Its translation: CAWSVLVRGPGYTF.

The chain is built from TRBV5-1 and TRBJ2-7; 7 bases match TRBD2. V lost 0 bases, J lost 3 bases, and 6 bases stayed unmatched. Germline V gene data show CDR1 as SGHRS and CDR2 as YFSETQ. The CDR3 contains 15 residues. CDR3 nucleotide sequence: TGCGCCAGCAGCTTGGCCCCGACTAGCTTCTACGAGCAGTACTTC. This translates into CASSLAPTSFYEQYF.

The CDR3 protein is CAWSVGETQYF. The CDR3 DNA sequence: TGTGCCTGGAGTGTCGGAGAGACCCAGTACTTC. This chain links TRBV30 with TRBJ2-5; D remains unclear. The ends were cut back, 0 bases at V and 4 bases at J, with 3 bases in the middle. Germline V gene lookup returns CDR1 GTSNPN and CDR2 SVGIG (reference sequence). This CDR3 has 11 amino acids.

V gene TRBV4-3 combines with J gene TRBJ2-3; no firm D call. The CDR3 has 14 residues. Germline loops: CDR1 LGHNA, CDR2 YSLEER. V was clipped by 4 bases and J by 7 bases, with 15 bases between them. The CDR3 sequence is CASSPGAILNTQYF. The DNA for the CDR3 is TGCGCCAGCAGCCCAGGCGCTATTTTAAATACGCAGTATTTT.

This rearrangement joins TRBV7-9 to TRBJ1-5; tentative D call: TRBD1 (5 bases). Trimming took 5 bases from V and 7 from J, leaving 12 bases between them. This CDR3 comprises 13 residues. Per germline, CDR1 SEHNR and CDR2 FQNEAQ (reference sequence). CDR3 sequence (DNA): TGTGCCAGCAGCGCTCTGGGGGGGCAGCCCCAGCATTTT. As protein: CASSALGGQPQHF.

The V and J genes are TRBV6-5 and TRBJ2-2; the D gene is possibly TRBD1 (5 bases). This CDR3 contains 15 residues. Germline-derived CDR1 and CDR2 are MNHEY and SVGAGI. The germline V and J ends were trimmed by 6 bases and 5 bases, with 16 bases remaining between them. The CDR3: CASRRRDQGTGELFF. CDR3 DNA: TGTGCCAGCAGGCGCAGGGATCAAGGAACCGGGGAGCTGTTTTTT.

The genes are TRBV28 and TRBJ2-3; 9 nucleotides line up with TRBD2. This CDR3 is built from 16 residues. Germline V gives CDR1 MDHEN, CDR2 SYDVKM. J was trimmed by 2 bases and V by 6 bases; bases with no gene match: 9. CDR3 protein: CASRIASGAPTDTQYF. CDR3 coding DNA: TGTGCCAGCAGAATAGCTAGCGGGGCACCCACAGATACGCAGTATTTT.

The V gene is TRBV30, the J gene TRBJ2-5, with D uncertain. The length of the CDR3 is 12 residues. Between the trimmed V and J ends, which lost 4 bases and 8 bases, there was a span of 14 bases. CDR1 GTSNPN and CDR2 SVGIG come from the germline V gene (reference sequence). The CDR3 is CAWITDAVTQYF. The CDR3 DNA follows: TGTGCCTGGATTACAGATGCTGTAACCCAGTACTTC.

V is TRBV29-1 and J is TRBJ1-1, with a weak D call TRBD1 (5 bases). Germline V gives CDR1 SQVTM, CDR2 ANQGSEA. The ends were cut back, 7 bases at V and 2 bases at J, with 14 bases in the middle. CDR3 size: 13 residues. CDR3 nucleotides: TGCAGCGCGTGCGCGGGGGTCAACACTGAAGCTTTCTTT. Protein sequence: CSACAGVNTEAFF.

The chain recombines TRBV7-9 with TRBJ2-5, with 11 bases matching TRBD2. The CDR3 totals 16 residues. V lost 5 bases and J lost 4; bases outside the gene matches: 9. The germline gives CDR1 SEHNR, CDR2 FQNEAQ (reference sequence). CDR3 sequence (DNA): TGTGCCAGCAGCCCCATGGGACTAGCGGTTCGAGAGACCCAGTACTTC. Amino acid sequence: CASSPMGLAVRETQYF.

The chain has TRBV9 and TRBJ1-1; D might be TRBD1 (5 bases). The germline CDR1 and CDR2 sequences are SGDLS and YYNGEE. CDR3 size: 16 residues. V lost 4 bases, J lost 6 bases, and 22 bases lay in between. CDR3 DNA: TGTGCCAGCAGCCCCGACCCGCTCGTCAGGGCGGCTGAAGCTTTCTTT. It translates to CASSPDPLVRAAEAFF. Filled out from reference TRBV9 and TRBJ1-1, the complete variable domain reads DSGVTQTPKHLITATGQRVTLRCSPRSGDLSVYWYQQSLDQGLQFLIQYYNGEERAKGNILERFSAQQFPDLHSELNLSSLELGDSALYFCASSPDPLVRAAEAFFGQGTRLTVV.

This clone is a singleton in its sample. The chain is built from TRBV5-4 and TRBJ2-5; TRBD1 is a possible D gene (6 bases). The CDR3 loop spans 15 amino acids. Germline V gives CDR1 SGHNT, CDR2 YYREEE (reference sequence). V gave up 1 base and J gave up 1 base, with 11 bases separating them. CDR3 DNA sequence: TGTGCCAGCAGCTTGATCGCCAGGGGCCAAGAGACCCAGTACTTC. This gives the protein CASSLIARGQETQYF.